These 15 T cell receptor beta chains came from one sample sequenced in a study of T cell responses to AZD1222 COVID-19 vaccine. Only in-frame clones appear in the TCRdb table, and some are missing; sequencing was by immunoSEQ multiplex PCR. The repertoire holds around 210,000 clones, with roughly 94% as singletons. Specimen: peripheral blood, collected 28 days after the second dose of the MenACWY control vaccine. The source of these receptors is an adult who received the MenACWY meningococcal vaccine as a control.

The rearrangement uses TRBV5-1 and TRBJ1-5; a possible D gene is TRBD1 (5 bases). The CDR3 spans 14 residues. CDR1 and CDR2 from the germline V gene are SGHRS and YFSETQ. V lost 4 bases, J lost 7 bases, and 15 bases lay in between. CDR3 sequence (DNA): TGCGCCAGCAGCCCCGTCGGGGGGTACCAGCCCCAGCATTTT. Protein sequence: CASSPVGGYQPQHF. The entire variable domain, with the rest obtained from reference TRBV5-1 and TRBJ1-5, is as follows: KAGVTQTPRYLIKTRGQQVTLSCSPISGHRSVSWYQQTPGQGLQFLFEYFSETQRNKGNFPGRFSGRQFSNSRSEMNVSTLELGDSALYLCASSPVGGYQPQHFGDGTRLSIL.

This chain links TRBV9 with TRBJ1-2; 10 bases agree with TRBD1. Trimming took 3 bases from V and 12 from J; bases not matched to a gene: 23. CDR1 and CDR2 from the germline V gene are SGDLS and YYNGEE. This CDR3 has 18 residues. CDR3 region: CASSGRQRQGANPKHHTF. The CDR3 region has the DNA TGTGCCAGCAGCGGACGACAAAGACAGGGGGCGAACCCAAAACATCACACCTTC. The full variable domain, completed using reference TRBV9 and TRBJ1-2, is DSGVTQTPKHLITATGQRVTLRCSPRSGDLSVYWYQQSLDQGLQFLIQYYNGEERAKGNILERFSAQQFPDLHSELNLSSLELGDSALYFCASSGRQRQGANPKHHTFGSGTRLTVV.

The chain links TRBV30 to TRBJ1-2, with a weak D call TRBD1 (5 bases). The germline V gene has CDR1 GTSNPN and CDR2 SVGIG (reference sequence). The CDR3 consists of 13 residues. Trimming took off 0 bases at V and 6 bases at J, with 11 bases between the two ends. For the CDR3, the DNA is TGTGCCTGGAGTGTAGCAGGGACCGATGGCTACACCTTC. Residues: CAWSVAGTDGYTF.

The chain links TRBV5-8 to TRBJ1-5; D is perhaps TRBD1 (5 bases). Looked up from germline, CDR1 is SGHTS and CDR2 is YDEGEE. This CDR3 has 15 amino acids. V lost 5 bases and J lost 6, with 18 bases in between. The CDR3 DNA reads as TGTGCCAGCAGGTCCCCCGATGGGGGAATTCAGCCCCAGCATTTT. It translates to CASRSPDGGIQPQHF.

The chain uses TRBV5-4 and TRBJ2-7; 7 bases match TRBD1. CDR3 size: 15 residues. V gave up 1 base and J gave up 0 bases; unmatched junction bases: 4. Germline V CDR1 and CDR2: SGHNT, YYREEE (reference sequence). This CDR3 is CASSLSGQLSYEQYF. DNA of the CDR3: TGTGCCAGCAGCTTGTCGGGACAGCTCTCCTACGAGCAGTACTTC. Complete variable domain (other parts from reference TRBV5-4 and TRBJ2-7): ETGVTQSPTHLIKTRGQQVTLRCSSQSGHNTVSWYQQALGQGPQFIFQYYREEENGRGNFPPRFSGLQFPNYSSELNVNALELDDSALYLCASSLSGQLSYEQYFGPGTRLTVT.

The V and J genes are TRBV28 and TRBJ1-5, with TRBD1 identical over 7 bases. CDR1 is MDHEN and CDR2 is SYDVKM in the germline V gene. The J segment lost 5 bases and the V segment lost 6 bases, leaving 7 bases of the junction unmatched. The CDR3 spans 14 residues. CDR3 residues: CASRRDRNYQPQHF. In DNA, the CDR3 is TGTGCCAGCAGGCGGGACAGAAACTATCAGCCCCAGCATTTT.

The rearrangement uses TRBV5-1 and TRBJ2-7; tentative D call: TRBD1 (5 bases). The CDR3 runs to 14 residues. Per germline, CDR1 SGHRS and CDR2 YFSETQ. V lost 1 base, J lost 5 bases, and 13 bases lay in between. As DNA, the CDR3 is TGCGCCAGCAGCTTGATAGGGGTGTCCCACGAGCAGTACTTC. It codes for CASSLIGVSHEQYF.

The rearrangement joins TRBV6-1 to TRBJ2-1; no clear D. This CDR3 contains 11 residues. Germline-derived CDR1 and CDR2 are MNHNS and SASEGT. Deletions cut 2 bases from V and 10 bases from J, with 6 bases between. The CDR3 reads CASSENWEQFF. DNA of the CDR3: TGTGCCAGCAGTGAAAACTGGGAGCAGTTCTTC.

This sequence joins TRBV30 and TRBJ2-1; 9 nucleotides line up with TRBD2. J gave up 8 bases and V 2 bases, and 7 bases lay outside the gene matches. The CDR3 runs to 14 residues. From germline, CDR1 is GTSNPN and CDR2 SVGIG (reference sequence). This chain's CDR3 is CAWSPLGLAYEQFF. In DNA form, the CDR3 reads TGTGCCTGGAGTCCTTTGGGACTAGCCTATGAGCAGTTCTTC.

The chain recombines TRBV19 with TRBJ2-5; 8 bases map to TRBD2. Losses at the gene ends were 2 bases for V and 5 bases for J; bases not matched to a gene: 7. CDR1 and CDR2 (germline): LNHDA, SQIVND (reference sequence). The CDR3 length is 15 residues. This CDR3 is CASSIIRTSRETQYF. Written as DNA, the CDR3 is TGTGCCAGTAGTATAATCCGGACTAGCCGGGAGACCCAGTACTTC.

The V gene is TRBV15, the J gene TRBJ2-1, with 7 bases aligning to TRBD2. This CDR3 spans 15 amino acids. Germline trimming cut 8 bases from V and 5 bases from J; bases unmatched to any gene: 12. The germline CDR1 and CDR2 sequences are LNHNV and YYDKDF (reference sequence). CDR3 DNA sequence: TGTGCCACCGGATCTTGGGGGGAGGGCCACAATGAGCAGTTCTTC. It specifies CATGSWGEGHNEQFF.

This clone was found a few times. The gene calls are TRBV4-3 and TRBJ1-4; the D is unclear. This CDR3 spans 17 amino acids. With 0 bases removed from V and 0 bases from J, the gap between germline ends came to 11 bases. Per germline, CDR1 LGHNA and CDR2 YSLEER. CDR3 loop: CASSQDAASATNEKLFF. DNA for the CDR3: TGCGCCAGCAGCCAAGATGCTGCATCAGCAACTAATGAAAAACTGTTTTTT.

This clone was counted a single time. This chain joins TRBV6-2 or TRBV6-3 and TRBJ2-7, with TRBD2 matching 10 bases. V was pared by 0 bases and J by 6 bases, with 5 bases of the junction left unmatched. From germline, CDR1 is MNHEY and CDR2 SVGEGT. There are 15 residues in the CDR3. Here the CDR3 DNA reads TGTGCCAGCAGTTACTCAGCGGGGGGGCCCGGCGAGCAGTACTTC. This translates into CASSYSAGGPGEQYF.

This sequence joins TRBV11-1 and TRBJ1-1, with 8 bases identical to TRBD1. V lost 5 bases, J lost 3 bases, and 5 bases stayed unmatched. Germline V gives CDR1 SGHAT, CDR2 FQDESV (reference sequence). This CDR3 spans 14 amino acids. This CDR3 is CASSQDRVDTEAFF. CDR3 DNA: TGTGCCAGCAGCCAGGACAGGGTGGACACTGAAGCTTTCTTT.

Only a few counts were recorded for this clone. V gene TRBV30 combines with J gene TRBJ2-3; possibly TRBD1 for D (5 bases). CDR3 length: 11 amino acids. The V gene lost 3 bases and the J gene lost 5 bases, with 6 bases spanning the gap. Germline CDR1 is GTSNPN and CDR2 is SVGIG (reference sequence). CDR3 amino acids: CAWSQGDTQYF. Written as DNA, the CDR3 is TGTGCCTGGAGCCAGGGAGATACGCAGTATTTT.